These T cell receptor beta chains were read from a single sample in a study of T cell responses to AZD1222 COVID-19 vaccine. The method was immunoSEQ multiplex PCR; TCRdb's version includes in-frame clones alone and lacks a portion of them. This table has about 150,000 clones, about nine tenths appearing once. The material was peripheral blood, obtained on day 0 of AZD1222 vaccination. The receptors stem from an adult in good health. Each CDR3 is given with its conserved first and last residue. The D gene is left open where the match is weak. Part of the rows lack a size; the others show once, few, many or a class for expanded clones.

J: TRBJ2-3
D: NA
V: TRBV2
size: NA
CDR3: CASSVREITDTQYF
DNA: TGTGCCAGCAGTGTCAGGGAGATCACAGATACGCAGTATTTT

J: TRBJ2-3
D: TRBD2
V: TRBV5-4
size: NA
CDR3: CASSLDRASGRTDTQYF
DNA: TGTGCCAGCAGCTTGGATCGGGCTAGCGGGAGAACAGATACGCAGTATTTT

J: TRBJ2-2
D: NA
V: TRBV5-1
size: NA
CDR3: CASSLSGVANTGELFF
DNA: TGCGCCAGCAGCTTGTCGGGGGTTGCGAACACCGGGGAGCTGTTTTTT

J: TRBJ2-1
D: NA
V: TRBV20-1
size: once
CDR3: CSARPDPGVFF
DNA: TGCAGTGCTAGACCCGATCCCGGGGTCTTCTTC

J: TRBJ1-2
D: TRBD1
V: TRBV19
size: NA
CDR3: CASSTPDRGRGGYTF
DNA: TGTGCCAGTAGTACCCCGGACAGGGGGCGAGGTGGCTACACCTTC

J: TRBJ1-3
D: TRBD1
V: TRBV28
size: NA
CDR3: CASRADRVENTIYF
DNA: TGTGCCAGCAGGGCGGACAGGGTGGAAAACACCATATATTTT

J: TRBJ2-1
D: TRBD2
V: TRBV6-4
size: NA
CDR3: CASSSLAGNEQFF
DNA: TGTGCCAGCAGTTCACTAGCGGGTAATGAGCAGTTCTTC

J: TRBJ1-2
D: TRBD1
V: TRBV19
size: NA
CDR3: CASSIQGAGNYGYTF
DNA: TGTGCCAGTAGTATCCAGGGGGCTGGGAACTATGGCTACACCTTC

J: TRBJ2-5
D: NA
V: TRBV28
size: once
CDR3: CASSYWQVHRETQYF
DNA: TGTGCCAGCAGTTATTGGCAGGTCCATAGGGAGACCCAGTACTTC

J: TRBJ1-2
D: NA
V: TRBV5-1
size: NA
CDR3: CASSVGLYGYTF
DNA: TGCGCCAGCAGCGTGGGACTCTACGGCTACACCTTC

J: TRBJ2-7
D: NA
V: TRBV11-2
size: NA
CDR3: CASKTSYEQYF
DNA: TGTGCCAGCAAGACATCCTACGAGCAGTACTTC

J: TRBJ1-2
D: NA
V: TRBV13
size: NA
CDR3: CASSLGGGTGGYTF
DNA: TGTGCCAGCAGCTTAGGGGGGGGCACCGGCGGCTACACCTTC

J: TRBJ2-7
D: NA
V: TRBV4-3
size: NA
CDR3: CASSQGRRYEQYF
DNA: TGCGCCAGCAGCCAAGGACGTCGCTACGAGCAGTACTTC

J: TRBJ1-1
D: NA
V: TRBV28
size: NA
CDR3: CASWGRGNTEAFF
DNA: TGTGCCAGCTGGGGCAGGGGTAACACTGAAGCTTTCTTT

J: TRBJ1-5
D: NA
V: TRBV7-2
size: once
CDR3: CASSLGSAVNQPQHF
DNA: TGTGCCAGCAGCTTAGGGTCGGCAGTTAATCAGCCCCAGCATTTT

J: TRBJ1-6
D: NA
V: TRBV14
size: NA
CDR3: CASSQVDGSPLHF
DNA: TGTGCCAGCAGCCAAGTTGATGGGTCACCCCTCCACTTT

J: TRBJ2-7
D: TRBD1
V: TRBV19
size: NA
CDR3: CASNLRGGTGTYEQYF
DNA: TGTGCCAGTAACCTGAGAGGGGGGACAGGAACCTACGAGCAGTACTTC

J: TRBJ1-1
D: NA
V: TRBV24-1
size: NA
CDR3: CATSDSTEQGNGEAFF
DNA: TGTGCCACCAGTGATTCAACCGAACAGGGTAATGGTGAAGCTTTCTTT

J: TRBJ1-1
D: NA
V: TRBV4-1
size: NA
CDR3: CASSQWGANTEAFF
DNA: TGCGCCAGCAGCCAATGGGGGGCGAACACTGAAGCTTTCTTT

J: TRBJ1-5
D: NA
V: TRBV28
size: NA
CDR3: CASRSGYGQPQHF
DNA: TGTGCCAGCAGAAGTGGTTATGGTCAGCCCCAGCATTTT

J: TRBJ1-5
D: NA
V: TRBV18
size: NA
CDR3: CASSPKGLGQPQHF
DNA: TGTGCCAGCTCACCAAAGGGGCTGGGACAGCCCCAGCATTTT

J: TRBJ2-1
D: NA
V: TRBV7-8
size: NA
CDR3: CASSLAPRLVSLEQFF
DNA: TGTGCCAGCAGCTTAGCCCCCCGACTAGTGTCTCTTGAGCAGTTCTTC

J: TRBJ2-5
D: TRBD1
V: TRBV13
size: few
CDR3: CASSLAAWDDRGPYRETQYF
DNA: TGTGCCAGCAGCTTAGCAGCCTGGGATGACAGGGGGCCATATAGGGAGACCCAGTACTTC

J: TRBJ1-6
D: NA
V: TRBV2
size: NA
CDR3: CASSRQSGSAPLHF
DNA: TGTGCCAGCAGCCGTCAATCGGGATCCGCACCCCTCCACTTT

J: TRBJ2-7
D: TRBD2
V: TRBV28
size: NA
CDR3: CASSLGLAGYF
DNA: TGTGCCAGCAGTTTAGGACTAGCGGGATACTTC

J: TRBJ2-2
D: TRBD1
V: TRBV6-4
size: NA
CDR3: CASSATPGQGAGGELFF
DNA: TGTGCCAGCAGTGCCACCCCGGGACAGGGGGCAGGTGGGGAGCTGTTTTTT

J: TRBJ2-7
D: TRBD2
V: TRBV9
size: NA
CDR3: CASSVGTSGRYEQYF
DNA: TGTGCCAGCAGCGTCGGGACTAGCGGGAGGTACGAGCAGTACTTC

J: TRBJ1-2
D: NA
V: TRBV6-5
size: NA
CDR3: CASSYSILKGYGYTF
DNA: TGTGCCAGCAGTTACTCGATTCTGAAAGGCTATGGCTACACCTTC

J: TRBJ1-2
D: NA
V: TRBV28
size: NA
CDR3: CASSLEGWDYGYTF
DNA: TGTGCCAGCAGTTTAGAGGGTTGGGACTATGGCTACACCTTC

J: TRBJ1-3
D: NA
V: TRBV6-5
size: NA
CDR3: CASSPRTAGNTIYF
DNA: TGTGCCAGCAGCCCCCGGACCGCTGGAAACACCATATATTTT

J: TRBJ1-5
D: NA
V: TRBV4-3
size: NA
CDR3: CASSQDLTHNSNQPQHF
DNA: TGCGCCAGCAGCCAAGATCTGACACACAATAGCAATCAGCCCCAGCATTTT

J: TRBJ1-6
D: NA
V: TRBV19
size: NA
CDR3: CASSITDSPLHF
DNA: TGTGCCAGTAGCATAACGGATTCACCCCTCCACTTT

J: TRBJ2-1
D: NA
V: TRBV5-4
size: NA
CDR3: CASSRAENYNEQFF
DNA: TGTGCCAGCAGCCGAGCGGAAAATTACAATGAGCAGTTCTTC

J: TRBJ1-1
D: NA
V: TRBV7-9
size: NA
CDR3: CASSLRQPNTEAFF
DNA: TGTGCCAGCAGCCTTAGACAGCCGAACACTGAAGCTTTCTTT

J: TRBJ2-7
D: NA
V: TRBV6-5
size: NA
CDR3: CASTKVERPYEQYF
DNA: TGTGCCAGCACAAAGGTTGAGCGCCCCTACGAGCAGTACTTC

J: TRBJ2-7
D: TRBD2
V: TRBV3-1/TRBV3-2
size: NA
CDR3: CASSSSAGVSYEQYF
DNA: TGTGCCAGCAGCTCGTCGGCGGGAGTGTCCTACGAGCAGTACTTC

J: TRBJ1-6
D: TRBD1
V: TRBV7-2
size: NA
CDR3: CASSAGTGGASPLHF
DNA: TGTGCCAGCAGCGCAGGGACAGGGGGCGCCTCACCCCTCCACTTT

J: TRBJ2-5
D: NA
V: TRBV19
size: NA
CDR3: CASSHPPRETQYF
DNA: TGTGCCAGTAGCCATCCCCCAAGAGAGACCCAGTACTTC

J: TRBJ1-4
D: TRBD1
V: TRBV19
size: NA
CDR3: CASSTNRDRVEKLFF
DNA: TGTGCCAGTAGTACTAACCGGGACAGGGTAGAAAAACTGTTTTTT

J: TRBJ1-2
D: TRBD1
V: TRBV28
size: NA
CDR3: CAIPDRRNYGYTF
DNA: TGTGCCATCCCGGACAGGAGGAACTATGGCTACACCTTC

J: TRBJ2-5
D: TRBD1
V: TRBV29-1
size: NA
CDR3: CSVEEIFRDRVVLYF
DNA: TGCAGCGTTGAAGAAATTTTCCGGGACAGGGTTGTTCTTTACTTC

J: TRBJ1-4
D: NA
V: TRBV5-4
size: NA
CDR3: CASSPDSRNEKLFF
DNA: TGTGCCAGCAGCCCGGACAGCCGTAATGAAAAACTGTTTTTT

J: TRBJ2-2
D: NA
V: TRBV6-7
size: NA
CDR3: CASSYFTGQYTGELFF
DNA: TGTGCCAGCAGTTACTTCACAGGGCAATACACCGGGGAGCTGTTTTTT

J: TRBJ1-6
D: NA
V: TRBV4-2
size: NA
CDR3: CASSLQEQAAAVISLHF
DNA: TGTGCCAGCAGCCTCCAGGAGCAGGCGGCGGCCGTAATTTCCCTCCACTTT

J: TRBJ1-1
D: NA
V: TRBV5-4
size: NA
CDR3: CASSLVEGRTEAFF
DNA: TGTGCCAGCAGCTTGGTGGAGGGGCGAACTGAAGCTTTCTTT

J: TRBJ2-1
D: TRBD1
V: TRBV9
size: NA
CDR3: CASSVQGGYHNEQFF
DNA: TGTGCCAGCAGCGTACAAGGGGGCTACCACAATGAGCAGTTCTTC

J: TRBJ2-1
D: TRBD2
V: TRBV28
size: NA
CDR3: CASSLSLAGVRGTYNEQFF
DNA: TGTGCCAGCAGCCTCTCCCTAGCGGGAGTTCGTGGGACCTACAATGAGCAGTTCTTC

J: TRBJ1-4
D: TRBD1
V: TRBV19
size: NA
CDR3: CASRPGQHEKLFF
DNA: TGTGCCAGTAGGCCGGGACAGCATGAAAAACTGTTTTTT

J: TRBJ1-2
D: NA
V: TRBV5-8
size: once
CDR3: CASSSQFGYTF
DNA: TGTGCCAGCAGCTCCCAATTTGGCTACACCTTC